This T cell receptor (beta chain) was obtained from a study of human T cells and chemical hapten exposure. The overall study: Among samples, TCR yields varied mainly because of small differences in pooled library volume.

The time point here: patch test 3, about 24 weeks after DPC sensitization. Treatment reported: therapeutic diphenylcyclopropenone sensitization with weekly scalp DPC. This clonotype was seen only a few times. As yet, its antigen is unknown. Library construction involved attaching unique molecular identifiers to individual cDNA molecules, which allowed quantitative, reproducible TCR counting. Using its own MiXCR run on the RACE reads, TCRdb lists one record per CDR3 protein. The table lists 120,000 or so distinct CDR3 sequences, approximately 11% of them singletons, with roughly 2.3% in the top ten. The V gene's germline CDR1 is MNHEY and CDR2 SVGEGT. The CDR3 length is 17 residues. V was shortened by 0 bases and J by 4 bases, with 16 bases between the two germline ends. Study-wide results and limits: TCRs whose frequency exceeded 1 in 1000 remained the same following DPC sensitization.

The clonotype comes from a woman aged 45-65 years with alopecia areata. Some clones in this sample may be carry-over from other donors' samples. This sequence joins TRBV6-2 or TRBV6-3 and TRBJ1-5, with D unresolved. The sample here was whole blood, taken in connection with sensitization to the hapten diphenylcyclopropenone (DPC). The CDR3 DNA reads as TGTGCCAGCAGTTACTCGAAGGGCCCCGGAGTAAATCAGCCCCAGCATTTT. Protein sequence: CASSYSKGPGVNQPQHF.